This entry features one TCR beta chain sequence. Residents of about two dozen US areas, aged roughly 18 to 90 years, made up the participants. Clinical history as reported by participants underpinned cohort assignment. Cohort 3 recovered donors had two negative PCRs, clearance, or symptom resolution. This record comes from a study of blood T cell repertoires in COVID-19. In the source study's methods: Estimation of nucleated cell counts relied on the amplification of reference gene primers. Assay: immunoSEQ multiplex PCR; the TCRdb copy retains only in-frame clones and omits some. V, J and clone size reflect that table, while D and trimming were determined from the DNA. The sample records 190,000 or so clones, about 90% being singletons. There are 18 residues in the CDR3. Unmatched junction bases numbered 7, after V lost 0 bases and J lost 4 bases. Germline V gives CDR1 SGDLS, CDR2 YYNGEE.

This chain joins TRBV9 and TRBJ2-3, with 14 bases identical to TRBD2. Material for sequencing was PBMCs or T cells enriched from blood (not recorded which). This clonotype originated in a man under 40 who had recovered from COVID-19. The CDR3 DNA sequence: TGTGCCAGCAGCGTAGGACTAGCGGGGGGGTCTGGCGCAGATACGCAGTATTTT. Residues: CASSVGLAGGSGADTQYF.